This is a list of T cell receptor beta chains from one sample in a study of T cell repertoires in ileal Crohn's disease. The table came from immunoSEQ multiplex PCR; TCRdb's copy has only in-frame clones and leaves some out. Among approximately 9,000 clones listed, around 76% were seen once. The sample comprised ileal tissue. Source of these receptors: an adult with Crohn's disease. CDR3s include the opening cysteine and the closing phenylalanine or tryptophan. A D gene is named only where the DNA matches it firmly. Clone size is shown for a subset of rows, as once, few, many or a class of expanded clone.

CDR3 DNA: TGTGCCAGTAGGGCCCACCGTGGGGGGGAGCAGTACTTC
CDR3 protein: CASRAHRGGEQYF
J gene: TRBJ2-7
clone size: -
V gene: TRBV19
D gene: -

CDR3 DNA: TGTGCCAGCAGCTCCCGACAGACGTACCAAGAGACCCAGTACTTC
CDR3 protein: CASSSRQTYQETQYF
J gene: TRBJ2-5
clone size: -
V gene: TRBV7-2
D gene: -

CDR3 DNA: TGTGCCAGCAGCCAAGCCACAGCTTATGGCTACACCTTC
CDR3 protein: CASSQATAYGYTF
J gene: TRBJ1-2
clone size: once
V gene: TRBV14
D gene: -

CDR3 DNA: TGTGCCAGCAGCCGTGTGGGCAACGGGGGTGAAAAACTGTTTTTT
CDR3 protein: CASSRVGNGGEKLFF
J gene: TRBJ1-4
clone size: -
V gene: TRBV7-9
D gene: -

CDR3 DNA: TGTGCCAGCAGCTTGTCGCGGGTCGCGAACACCGGGGAGCTGTTTTTT
CDR3 protein: CASSLSRVANTGELFF
J gene: TRBJ2-2
clone size: -
V gene: TRBV11-3
D gene: -

CDR3 DNA: TGTGCCAGCAGCAAACAGGGGGCTGGGGATGAAAAACTGTTTTTT
CDR3 protein: CASSKQGAGDEKLFF
J gene: TRBJ1-4
clone size: -
V gene: TRBV7-9
D gene: TRBD1

CDR3 DNA: TGTGCCAGCAGCTTAGCCAAGAACACCGGGGAGCTGTTTTTT
CDR3 protein: CASSLAKNTGELFF
J gene: TRBJ2-2
clone size: -
V gene: TRBV11-3
D gene: -

CDR3 DNA: TGCGCCAGCAGCCAAGCCAGTCTTAACACTGAAGCTTTCTTT
CDR3 protein: CASSQASLNTEAFF
J gene: TRBJ1-1
clone size: -
V gene: TRBV4-1
D gene: -

CDR3 DNA: TGTGCCAGCGTGGGGGGTTCGGGTCCTGGGGCCAACGTCCTGACTTTC
CDR3 protein: CASVGGSGPGANVLTF
J gene: TRBJ2-6
clone size: -
V gene: TRBV2
D gene: -

CDR3 DNA: TGTGCCACCTCAAATGAGGAGGCGGGAACCGGGGAGCTGTTTTTT
CDR3 protein: CATSNEEAGTGELFF
J gene: TRBJ2-2
clone size: -
V gene: TRBV27
D gene: -

CDR3 DNA: TGTGCCAGCACCCAACTAGCGGGGGGGCACGGTACCGGGGAGCTGTTTTTT
CDR3 protein: CASTQLAGGHGTGELFF
J gene: TRBJ2-2
clone size: -
V gene: TRBV11-2
D gene: TRBD2

CDR3 DNA: TGTGCCAGCAGCTTAAGTAATAACTATGGCTACACCTTC
CDR3 protein: CASSLSNNYGYTF
J gene: TRBJ1-2
clone size: -
V gene: TRBV7-3
D gene: -

CDR3 DNA: TGTGCCAGTGCGGGGGAGGCGAACACTGAAGCTTTCTTT
CDR3 protein: CASAGEANTEAFF
J gene: TRBJ1-1
clone size: -
V gene: TRBV5-4
D gene: -

CDR3 DNA: TGCAGCGGGACAGTGAGCATGAACACTGAAGCTTTCTTT
CDR3 protein: CSGTVSMNTEAFF
J gene: TRBJ1-1
clone size: once
V gene: TRBV29-1
D gene: -

CDR3 DNA: TGTGCCAGCAGCTTGATAGGACTAGCGGGGGAGAGGAACTACGAGCAGTACTTC
CDR3 protein: CASSLIGLAGERNYEQYF
J gene: TRBJ2-7
clone size: -
V gene: TRBV4-2
D gene: TRBD2

CDR3 DNA: TGTGCCAGCTTAACCCCCGGGTCCCTCCCCGGGGAGCTGTTTTTT
CDR3 protein: CASLTPGSLPGELFF
J gene: TRBJ2-2
clone size: -
V gene: TRBV19
D gene: -

CDR3 DNA: TGTGCCAGCAGCCCACGTGGGGGGAGGGCAGATACGCAGTATTTT
CDR3 protein: CASSPRGGRADTQYF
J gene: TRBJ2-3
clone size: few
V gene: TRBV7-2
D gene: TRBD2

CDR3 DNA: TGTGCCAGCAGCCCTGACAGGGTCCGGGAGACCCAGTACTTC
CDR3 protein: CASSPDRVRETQYF
J gene: TRBJ2-5
clone size: -
V gene: TRBV4-2
D gene: TRBD1

CDR3 DNA: TGTGCCAGCAGTGCTCTAGCGGGGGGGCTTCAGGATGAGCAGTTCTTC
CDR3 protein: CASSALAGGLQDEQFF
J gene: TRBJ2-1
clone size: -
V gene: TRBV6-1
D gene: TRBD2

CDR3 DNA: TGTGCCAGCAGCGTAGTAAGGGGACAGGGTCCGAGCAATCAGCCCCAGCATTTT
CDR3 protein: CASSVVRGQGPSNQPQHF
J gene: TRBJ1-5
clone size: -
V gene: TRBV9
D gene: TRBD1

CDR3 DNA: TGTGCCAGTTGTAAAACGACAGGGTGCACTGAAGCTTTCTTT
CDR3 protein: CASCKTTGCTEAFF
J gene: TRBJ1-1
clone size: -
V gene: TRBV19
D gene: TRBD1

CDR3 DNA: TGTGCCAGCAGCTCGACGGGGATAACGCAGTATTTT
CDR3 protein: CASSSTGITQYF
J gene: TRBJ2-3
clone size: -
V gene: TRBV7-3
D gene: -

CDR3 DNA: TGTGCCAGTAGTATTACTCGAGGAGATACGCAGTATTTT
CDR3 protein: CASSITRGDTQYF
J gene: TRBJ2-3
clone size: -
V gene: TRBV19
D gene: -

CDR3 DNA: TGCGCCAGCACCCACCCGCGCGGGGGCGAGACCCAGTACTTC
CDR3 protein: CASTHPRGGETQYF
J gene: TRBJ2-5
clone size: -
V gene: TRBV5-1
D gene: -

CDR3 DNA: TGTGCCAGCAGCTCCCGGACAGGGCCCTATGGCTACACCTTC
CDR3 protein: CASSSRTGPYGYTF
J gene: TRBJ1-2
clone size: few
V gene: TRBV5-6
D gene: TRBD1

CDR3 DNA: TGTGCCAGCAGCTCGTCCGGGACAGGGGGGAATCAGCCCCAGCATTTT
CDR3 protein: CASSSSGTGGNQPQHF
J gene: TRBJ1-5
clone size: -
V gene: TRBV7-9
D gene: TRBD1

CDR3 DNA: TGTGCCAGCAGCCCGATGGGACAGGGAAAACCCGAGCAGTACTTC
CDR3 protein: CASSPMGQGKPEQYF
J gene: TRBJ2-7
clone size: -
V gene: TRBV7-8
D gene: TRBD1

CDR3 DNA: TGTGCCAGCAGCTTCCGGCAGGGATGGAATGAAAAACTGTTTTTT
CDR3 protein: CASSFRQGWNEKLFF
J gene: TRBJ1-4
clone size: -
V gene: TRBV7-9
D gene: -

CDR3 DNA: TGTGCCAGCAGTGAGGGGGGAGGCTACACCTTC
CDR3 protein: CASSEGGGYTF
J gene: TRBJ1-2
clone size: once
V gene: TRBV2
D gene: -

CDR3 DNA: TGTGCCAGCAGTACGGGACACCCGAACACTGAAGCTTTCTTT
CDR3 protein: CASSTGHPNTEAFF
J gene: TRBJ1-1
clone size: -
V gene: TRBV6-5
D gene: -

CDR3 DNA: TGTGCCAGCAGCTTGCGTGGACTTGGAGGGCAGTTCTTC
CDR3 protein: CASSLRGLGGQFF
J gene: TRBJ2-1
clone size: -
V gene: TRBV5-8
D gene: -